The rows below give T cell receptor beta chains drawn from one sample of a study of PD-L1 blockade in urothelial cancer. Assay used: immunoSEQ multiplex PCR; TCRdb lists only in-frame clones, some missing. This table holds approximately 40,000 clones, 70% to 90% found once. The source was PBMCs, collected around atezolizumab (anti-PD-L1) treatment. These receptor sequences come from a man aged 60 to 75 with urothelial cancer. The CDR3 runs from the conserved cysteine through the conserved F or W. A D gene is named only where the DNA matches it firmly.

TRBV30,TRBJ2-5,NA,CAWSPGHHQETQYF
TRBV5-1,TRBJ2-4,NA,CASRLHLAKNIQYF
TRBV30,TRBJ2-6,NA,CAWTKPGQFSGANVLTF
TRBV10-3,TRBJ2-7,TRBD1,CAISESGTALGEQYF
TRBV6-5,TRBJ2-7,TRBD1,CASSYYAGQGTYEQYF
TRBV29-1,TRBJ2-3,TRBD2,CSAPASGGLFGPDTQYF
TRBV7-2,TRBJ2-1,NA,CASSLRGFREQFF
TRBV5-1,TRBJ2-7,NA,CASSLGYRVADEQYF
TRBV5-1,TRBJ2-2,NA,CASRRTNSNTGELFF
TRBV15,TRBJ1-1,TRBD1,CATSRDGKTGENRRNTEAFF
TRBV25-1,TRBJ1-1,TRBD1,CASSDPRQGASTEAFF
TRBV7-9,TRBJ2-2,NA,CASSLARGNTGELFF
TRBV15,TRBJ1-4,NA,CATSRDRGNEKLFF
TRBV28,TRBJ1-5,NA,CASSFRGLGQPQHF
TRBV6-5,TRBJ1-1,NA,CASSYAGVTEAFF
TRBV5-6,TRBJ1-2,NA,CASILRGNYGYTF
TRBV18,TRBJ1-4,NA,CASSIVRDEKLFF
TRBV6-1,TRBJ2-7,TRBD2,CASSEAYWTSGRSYEQYF
TRBV12-5,TRBJ2-6,TRBD1,CASGWDRGLSNVLTF
TRBV30,TRBJ2-1,NA,CAWKAIYNEQFF
TRBV6-1,TRBJ1-4,TRBD1,CASTGQGRVEKLFF
TRBV4-2,TRBJ2-7,NA,CASSLDQGLYEQYF
TRBV2,TRBJ2-7,NA,CASRQVAYEQYF
TRBV20-1,TRBJ2-7,NA,CSASQTYEQYF
TRBV30,TRBJ2-5,TRBD1,CASTGGWRETQYF
TRBV6-6,TRBJ2-1,TRBD2,CASFSQQRGAYNEQFF